The 18 T cell receptor beta chains given below trace back to one sample, sequenced in a study of T-cell memory formation after mild COVID-19. TCRdb fed the 5' RACE reads into MiXCR, producing one record per CDR3 protein. In the table there are 470,000 or so distinct CDR3 sequences, around 27% of which are singletons. Sequenced sample: PBMCs or a T cell subset sorted from them (not recorded which). The receptors derive from an adult woman who had mild COVID-19 (a few samples of this study predate the infection). Cell type and time point are not known.

The V call is TRBV4-2, the J call TRBJ2-1, with 9 bases lining up with TRBD2. V shed 0 bases, J shed 6 bases, and the junction held 9 bases outside the gene matches. Per the germline V gene, CDR1 is LGHNA and CDR2 is YNFKEQ. CDR3 length equals 17 residues. CDR3 DNA sequence: TGTGCCAGCAGCCAAGATCTAGCGGCGGGAGGGTTCAATGAGCAGTTCTTC. It specifies CASSQDLAAGGFNEQFF.

This clonotype has a handful of counts. This rearrangement joins TRBV5-1 to TRBJ2-1, with 10 bases lining up with TRBD2. Per the germline V gene, CDR1 is SGHRS and CDR2 is YFSETQ. Trimming cost V 4 bases and J 9 bases; bases outside gene matches: 10. The CDR3 loop spans 15 amino acids. In nucleotides, the CDR3 is TGCGCCAGCAGCCCCGCGGAACTAGCGGGAATTGAGCAGTTCTTC. Its protein is CASSPAELAGIEQFF.

This clonotype was seen a handful of times. The J gene is TRBJ1-2, the V gene TRBV7-3; 8 nucleotides line up with TRBD1. V lost 4 bases, J lost 4 bases, and 2 bases stayed unmatched. From germline, CDR1 is SGHTA and CDR2 FQGTGA. The CDR3 has 13 residues. The CDR3 reads CASSYDRGYGYTF. In nucleotides, the CDR3 is TGTGCCAGCAGCTATGACAGGGGCTATGGCTACACCTTC.

This clonotype occurred a few times. The CDR3, as DNA: TGTGCCACCAGCAGAGGAGGGTTTACGAACAATGAGCAGTTCTTC. It yields the protein CATSRGGFTNNEQFF. The V gene is TRBV15, the J gene TRBJ2-1, with a weak D call TRBD2 (5 bases). The CDR3 covers 15 residues. CDR1 and CDR2 from the germline V gene are LNHNV and YYDKDF (reference sequence). The ends were cut back, 1 base at V and 5 bases at J, with 12 bases in the middle.

This clonotype was picked up many times. The rearrangement uses TRBV20-1 and TRBJ2-5, with 7 positions matching TRBD2. Germline V CDR1 and CDR2: DFQATT, SNEGSKA (reference sequence). This CDR3 is 14 amino acids long. The junction had 5 bases not matched to a gene; V was cut back by 3 bases and J by 1 base. CDR3 sequence: CSASRGDRQETQYF. The CDR3 DNA follows: TGCAGTGCTAGTCGGGGGGACCGCCAAGAGACCCAGTACTTC.

The chain links TRBV7-9 to TRBJ1-3; possible D gene TRBD1, 5 bases. Germline V lookup: CDR1 SEHNR, CDR2 FQNEAQ (reference sequence). The CDR3 length is 14 residues. V lost 4 bases, J lost 4 bases, and 11 bases lay in between. CDR3 protein: CASSSSEGGNTIYF. The CDR3, as DNA: TGTGCCAGCAGCTCCTCGGAGGGGGGAAACACCATATATTTT.

The chain employs TRBV9 and TRBJ2-7; possible D gene TRBD1, 6 bases. Looked up from germline, CDR1 is SGDLS and CDR2 is YYNGEE. V was trimmed by 2 bases and J by 4 bases, leaving 13 bases between them. The CDR3 runs to 14 residues. The CDR3 DNA reads TGTGCCAGCAGCGTTTGGACAGAGGGGTACGAGCAGTACTTC. Protein product: CASSVWTEGYEQYF. Together with reference TRBV9 and TRBJ2-7, the CDR3 gives the full variable domain: DSGVTQTPKHLITATGQRVTLRCSPRSGDLSVYWYQQSLDQGLQFLIQYYNGEERAKGNILERFSAQQFPDLHSELNLSSLELGDSALYFCASSVWTEGYEQYFGPGTRLTVT.

This clonotype was counted many times. An end of the junction differs from the germline gene, which may be a read error. The chain recombines TRBV5-1 with TRBJ1-1; 7 bases fit TRBD1. Looked up from germline, CDR1 is SGHRS and CDR2 is YFSETQ. The CDR3 is made up of 14 amino acids. CDR3 loop: CASSSQGGNTEAFF. The CDR3 nucleotides read TGTGCCAGCAGCTCGCAGGGGGGGAACACTGAAGCTTTCTTT. Using reference TRBV5-1 and TRBJ1-1 for the parts outside the CDR3, the full variable domain is KAGVTQTPRYLIKTRGQQVTLSCSPISGHRSVSWYQQTPGQGLQFLFEYFSETQRNKGNFPGRFSGRQFSNSRSEMNVSTLELGDSALYLCASSSQGGNTEAFFGQGTRLTVV.

This clonotype was counted only a few times. V and J are TRBV20-1 and TRBJ2-1; no clear D. V lost 0 bases and J lost 10, with 13 bases in between. The CDR3 is 13 amino acids. CDR1 and CDR2 (germline): DFQATT, SNEGSKA (reference sequence). The CDR3 region has the DNA TGCAGTGCTAGAGATTCCCCAGCCCCGGAGCAGTTCTTC. This translates into CSARDSPAPEQFF.

This clonotype occurred a few times. The rearrangement joins TRBV7-2 to TRBJ2-1; 7 bases are a match to TRBD2. V shed 2 bases, J shed 8 bases, and the junction held 12 bases outside the gene matches. The CDR3 has 16 amino acids. Germline V gene sequence: CDR1 SGHTA, CDR2 FQGNSA. The CDR3 coding sequence is TGTGCCAGCAGCTTATCAATGGCGGGAGTAGGCGATGAGCAGTTCTTC. Translation: CASSLSMAGVGDEQFF. The full variable domain, rest sourced from reference TRBV7-2 and TRBJ2-1, is GAGVSQSPSNKVTEKGKDVELRCDPISGHTALYWYRQSLGQGLEFLIYFQGNSAPDKSGLPSDRFSAERTGGSVSTLTIQRTQQEDSAVYLCASSLSMAGVGDEQFFGPGTRLTVL.

This clonotype was found a few times. The chain carries TRBV25-1 and TRBJ2-7; the D gene is possibly TRBD1 (5 bases). CDR1 and CDR2 (germline): MGHDK, SYGVNS. This CDR3 comprises 14 residues. Trimming pared 0 bases from V and 4 bases from J, leaving 10 bases between. The CDR3 spells CASSEYETEYEQYF. As DNA, the CDR3 is TGTGCCAGCAGTGAATATGAGACAGAATACGAGCAGTACTTC.

This clonotype was detected many times. The rearrangement uses TRBV12-3 or TRBV12-4 and TRBJ1-1; possible D gene TRBD1, 5 bases. The CDR3 runs 12 residues. Trimming took 5 bases from V and 1 from J, leaving 5 bases between them. CDR3 residues: CASSGGNTEAFF. For the CDR3, the DNA is TGTGCCAGCAGTGGGGGGAACACTGAAGCTTTCTTT.

This clonotype was found a few times. This chain joins TRBV7-2 and TRBJ2-3; 9 bases fit TRBD2. Per germline, CDR1 SGHTA and CDR2 FQGNSA. V shed 5 bases and J 3 bases; nucleotides not matched to a gene: 6. The CDR3 runs to 15 residues. CDR3 nucleotide sequence: TGTGCCAGCAGCCGTCCTAGCGGGGTAACAGATACGCAGTATTTT. It codes for CASSRPSGVTDTQYF.

The J gene is TRBJ2-3, the V gene TRBV12-3 or TRBV12-4, with 12 bases matching TRBD2. The V gene end was trimmed by 3 bases and the J gene end by 6 bases; junction bases not matched to a gene: 1. The length of the CDR3 is 14 residues. The CDR3 protein is CASSFTSGRDTQYF. In DNA, the CDR3 is TGTGCCAGCAGTTTTACTAGCGGGAGGGATACGCAGTATTTT.

This clonotype occurred a few times. The chain has TRBV7-8 and TRBJ1-2; D is perhaps TRBD1 (6 bases). Germline V gene sequence: CDR1 SGHVS, CDR2 FQNEAQ. Trimming took off 1 base at V and 5 bases at J, with 11 bases between the two ends. This CDR3 is built from 14 residues. The CDR3 loop is CASSLEGGIYGYTF. The CDR3 DNA is TGTGCCAGCAGCTTAGAGGGGGGGATTTATGGCTACACCTTC.

This clonotype has just a few counts. The CDR3 protein is CASSQVVQGPSYEQYF. CDR3 coding DNA: TGCGCCAGCAGCCAAGTAGTACAGGGGCCCTCCTACGAGCAGTACTTC. The chain is built from TRBV4-3 and TRBJ2-7; 7 bases are shared with TRBD1. The germline V gene has CDR1 LGHNA and CDR2 YSLEER. This CDR3 has 16 amino acids. V lost 1 base, J lost 0 bases, and 6 bases stayed unmatched.

This clonotype was seen only a few times. The chain couples TRBV20-1 to TRBJ2-3; TRBD1 is a possible D gene (6 bases). CDR3 length equals 16 residues. Germline loops: CDR1 DFQATT, CDR2 SNEGSKA (reference sequence). V was pared by 4 bases and J by 2 bases, with 19 bases between. CDR3 sequence reads: CSAIKTGRRVTDTQYF. Here the CDR3 DNA reads TGCAGTGCTATCAAGACAGGTCGGCGAGTCACAGATACGCAGTATTTT.

The CDR3 coding sequence is TGTGCCAGCAGCGCCGGACAGGGCAGCACAGATACGCAGTATTTT. It yields the protein CASSAGQGSTDTQYF. The genes are TRBV9 and TRBJ2-3, with TRBD1 matching 8 bases. CDR3 length equals 15 residues. J lost 0 bases, V lost 3 bases, and 3 bases had no gene match. Germline V gene data show CDR1 as SGDLS and CDR2 as YYNGEE.